This T cell receptor beta chain emerged from a study of PD-L1 blockade in urothelial cancer. The CDR3 spans 15 residues. Germline V CDR1 and CDR2: SGHRS, YFSETQ. V lost 5 bases to trimming and J lost 3 bases; unmatched junction nucleotides: 8. Tumor DNA from FFPE samples was quantified with amplified housekeeping genes. Clones were read by immunoSEQ multiplex PCR, and TCRdb kept only the in-frame ones, dropping some. The table has 2,500 or so clones, about 39% seen once; the top ten hold 15% to 20%. This rearrangement joins TRBV5-1 to TRBJ2-7; 10 positions match TRBD1. The sample in question was tumor tissue, obtained before atezolizumab (anti-PD-L1) treatment. The receptor comes from a man aged 55-75 years with urothelial cancer. Here the CDR3 reads CASRNGQGDYYEQYF. For the CDR3, the DNA is TGCGCCAGCAGGAACGGACAGGGGGATTACTACGAGCAGTACTTC.